This TCR beta chain was identified during a study of T cells after yellow fever vaccination. Findings and caveats of the study: When the response was secondary, it was weaker but reached its peak faster, day 5 versus 15. Reappearing after the booster were most of the clones from primary vaccination (less than 97% CD4, around 88% CD8).

This clonotype was picked up many times. Its antigen is undetermined. TCRdb re-called the 5' RACE reads through MiXCR, storing one row per CDR3 protein. The sample contains around 530,000 distinct CDR3 sequences, less than 20% of which appear only once. CDR1 MNHEY and CDR2 SMNVEV come from the germline V gene (reference sequence). This CDR3 is 13 amino acids long. V dropped 3 bases and J dropped 6; count of bases not matched to a gene: 2. V and J are TRBV27 and TRBJ1-5; 7 nucleotides align to TRBD1. The receptor was derived from a man younger than 35 who received the YFV17D yellow fever vaccine. This sample comprised PBMCs, obtained around 5 days after the first yellow fever vaccination. The CDR3 protein is CASSFEGAQPQHF. CDR3 DNA sequence: TGTGCCAGCAGTTTTGAGGGGGCTCAGCCCCAGCATTTT.